This T cell receptor beta chain stems from a study of post-analysis software for immune sequencing data. Study conclusions and caveats: Strong co-clustering by F measure was seen for same-batch samples. Compared against controls, patients with multiple sclerosis displayed significantly lower normalized Chao1 diversity. The five TRBV segments detected at higher frequency in patients than in controls included TRBV5-6, TRBV5-1 and TRBV20-1.

Carried by the TCR beta cDNA libraries were unique molecular identifiers. The authors obtained roughly 500,000 cDNA molecules from approximately 1 to 10 million T cells. TCRdb reprocessed the PCR reads with MiXCR, giving one entry per CDR3 protein. The sample records hundreds of thousands of distinct CDR3 sequences, 39% being singletons. The CDR3 has 15 residues. From germline, CDR1 is SGHKS and CDR2 YYEKEE (reference sequence). Trimming at V came to 5 bases and at J to 2 bases, leaving 7 bases not matched to a gene. There are a few counts of this clonotype. Its specificity is not known. This receptor was taken from a girl aged 2 to 10 with multiple sclerosis. Sequencing was carried out using blood. The chain couples TRBV5-5 to TRBJ2-7; 10 bases line up with TRBD2. This CDR3 is CASSRTSGDPYEQYF. The CDR3 bases are TGTGCCAGCAGTAGGACTAGCGGCGACCCCTACGAGCAGTACTTC.